Listed below are T cell receptor beta chains from one sample, sequenced in a study of blood T cell repertoires in COVID-19. TCRdb keeps only in-frame clones here, not all; method: immunoSEQ multiplex PCR. The sample has about 180,000 clones, 70% to 80% seen once. Sequenced: PBMCs or T cells enriched from blood (not recorded which). Receptors originate from a man between 60 and 70 years old who had been exposed to COVID-19. CDR3s include the opening cysteine and the closing phenylalanine or tryptophan. D genes are given only for firm matches. Where a row states a size, it is once, few, many or the class of an expanded clone; other rows omit it.

V: TRBV7-9
length: 16
size: -
D: TRBD2
J: TRBJ2-1
DNA: TGTGCCAGCAGCTTACCTGCCGGGACTAAATACAATGAGCAGTTCTTC
CDR3: CASSLPAGTKYNEQFF

V: TRBV2
length: 13
size: -
D: TRBD1
J: TRBJ1-4
DNA: TGTGCCAGTCAGGGGGCGCGAAGGGAAAAACTGTTTTTT
CDR3: CASQGARREKLFF

V: TRBV27
length: 14
size: -
D: -
J: TRBJ2-7
DNA: TGTGCCAGCAGTTTATCGCAGGGTGCCTACGAGCAGTACTTC
CDR3: CASSLSQGAYEQYF

V: TRBV24-1
length: 13
size: -
D: -
J: TRBJ2-7
DNA: TGTGCCACCAGTGGCCGATCGGTCCACGAGCAGTACTTC
CDR3: CATSGRSVHEQYF

V: TRBV6-1
length: 15
size: -
D: -
J: TRBJ2-7
DNA: TGTGCCAGCAGTGAAGGGGTAGGGGGACCCTACGAGCAGTACTTC
CDR3: CASSEGVGGPYEQYF

V: TRBV3-1/TRBV3-2
length: 17
size: -
D: TRBD2
J: TRBJ2-7
DNA: TGTGCCAGCAGCCAAACGCGTCCGGGACTAGCGGCCTACGAGCAGTACTTC
CDR3: CASSQTRPGLAAYEQYF

V: TRBV5-1
length: 16
size: -
D: TRBD1
J: TRBJ1-1
DNA: TGCGCCAGCAGCTTGGTAGGGACAGGGGTGAACACTGAAGCTTTCTTT
CDR3: CASSLVGTGVNTEAFF

V: TRBV7-8
length: 19
size: -
D: -
J: TRBJ2-2
DNA: TGTGCCAGCAGCTTAGCGATCCCGTCTTTCGGCGGGGACACCGGGGAGCTGTTTTTT
CDR3: CASSLAIPSFGGDTGELFF

V: TRBV27
length: 17
size: -
D: TRBD2
J: TRBJ2-3
DNA: TGTGCCAGCAGTCCCCCGACTAGCGGGAGGGCCGGAGATACGCAGTATTTT
CDR3: CASSPPTSGRAGDTQYF

V: TRBV2
length: 14
size: -
D: -
J: TRBJ1-3
DNA: TGTGCCAGCAGTGAAGCGGGAGGAGCTGGCACCATATATTTT
CDR3: CASSEAGGAGTIYF

V: TRBV6-1
length: 15
size: -
D: TRBD1
J: TRBJ2-5
DNA: TGTGCCAGCAGTGAGCGACAGGGGCTGGGCGAGACCCAGTACTTC
CDR3: CASSERQGLGETQYF

V: TRBV27
length: 16
size: few
D: -
J: TRBJ1-1
DNA: TGTGCCAGCAGTTTCGGACAGATGGGACGCGGCACTGAAGCTTTCTTT
CDR3: CASSFGQMGRGTEAFF

V: TRBV27
length: 16
size: -
D: TRBD2
J: TRBJ2-7
DNA: TGTGCCAGCAGTTTTTTTGGGGTAGCGGGAGTCCACGAGCAGTACTTC
CDR3: CASSFFGVAGVHEQYF

V: TRBV11-2
length: 15
size: -
D: -
J: TRBJ2-1
DNA: TGTGCCAGCAGTTCCTCCCGACTCATCTACAATGAGCAGTTCTTC
CDR3: CASSSSRLIYNEQFF

V: TRBV30
length: 12
size: -
D: -
J: TRBJ1-1
DNA: TGTGCCTGGAGTGCGGGGAACACTGAAGCTTTCTTT
CDR3: CAWSAGNTEAFF

V: TRBV3-1/TRBV3-2
length: 14
size: -
D: -
J: TRBJ1-1
DNA: TGTGCCAGCAGCCAAGATACGAGGAACACTGAAGCTTTCTTT
CDR3: CASSQDTRNTEAFF

V: TRBV7-2
length: 14
size: -
D: -
J: TRBJ1-1
DNA: TGTGCCAGCAGCACGGTGATGGTGAACACTGAAGCTTTCTTT
CDR3: CASSTVMVNTEAFF

V: TRBV6-1
length: 15
size: -
D: -
J: TRBJ1-5
DNA: TGTGCCAGCAGTGAAGGTGGGGGCGTTGGGGCGCCCCAGCATTTT
CDR3: CASSEGGGVGAPQHF

V: TRBV11-2
length: 16
size: -
D: -
J: TRBJ2-2
DNA: TGTGCCAGCAGCTTAGAGGGCGGAGGACTGTACGGGGAGCTGTTTTTT
CDR3: CASSLEGGGLYGELFF

V: TRBV7-9
length: 11
size: few
D: -
J: TRBJ1-1
DNA: TGTGCCAGCAGCTTCGGGGCTGAAGCTTTCTTT
CDR3: CASSFGAEAFF

V: TRBV12-5
length: 15
size: -
D: -
J: TRBJ2-6
DNA: TGTGCTAGTGCCCGAGGGGGGGCTGGGGCCAACGTCCTGACTTTC
CDR3: CASARGGAGANVLTF

V: TRBV19
length: 13
size: -
D: -
J: TRBJ2-7
DNA: TGTGCCAGTAGTATCAAACCGGCGGGGGAGCAGTACTTC
CDR3: CASSIKPAGEQYF